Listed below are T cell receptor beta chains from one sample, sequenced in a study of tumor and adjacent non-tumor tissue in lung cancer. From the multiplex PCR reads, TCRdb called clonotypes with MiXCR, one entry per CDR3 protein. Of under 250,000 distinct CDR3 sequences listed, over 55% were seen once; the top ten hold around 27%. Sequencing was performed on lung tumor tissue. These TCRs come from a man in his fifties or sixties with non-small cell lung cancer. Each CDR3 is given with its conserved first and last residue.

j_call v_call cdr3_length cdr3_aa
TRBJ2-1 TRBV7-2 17 CASSSRQAGGPSNEQFF
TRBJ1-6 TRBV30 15 CAWSPGLSRNSPLHF
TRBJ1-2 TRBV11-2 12 CSSSYMVGGYTF
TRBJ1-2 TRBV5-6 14 CASSLGQPYYGYTF
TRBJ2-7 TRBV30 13 CAWGDGALAGQYF
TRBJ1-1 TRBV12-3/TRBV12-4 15 CTSSKRQGEKTEAFF
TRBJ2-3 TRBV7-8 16 CAGSFGTSAYTDTQYF
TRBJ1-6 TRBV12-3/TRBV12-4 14 CASSFIGNHSPLHF
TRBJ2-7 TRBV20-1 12 CSSRDNEGKQYF
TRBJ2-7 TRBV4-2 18 CAMFPSVTSGMATYEQYF
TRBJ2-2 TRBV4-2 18 CASSQDGASGSLAGELFF
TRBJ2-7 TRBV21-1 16 CASSKEGQAWTYEQYF
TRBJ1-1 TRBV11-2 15 CARSLEISGLAEAFF
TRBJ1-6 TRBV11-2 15 CANSLESGSNSPLHF
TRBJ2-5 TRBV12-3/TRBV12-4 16 CASSRTSGGPHETQYF
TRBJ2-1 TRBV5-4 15 CASFDVRDPSDEQFF
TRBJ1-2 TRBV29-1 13 CRLEAVRLGGYTF
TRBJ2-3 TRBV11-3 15 CASSLVIGGGDTQYF
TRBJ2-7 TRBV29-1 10 CKAQDDEQYF
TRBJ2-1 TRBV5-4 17 CAGSLRIVDSTSYEQFF
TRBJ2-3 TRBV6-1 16 CASSGRQAPSTDTQYF
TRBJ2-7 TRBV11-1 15 CTNSKTSGTADEQYF
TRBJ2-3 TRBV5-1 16 CASSLDGSGSTDTQYF
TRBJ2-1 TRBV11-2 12 CASSPTSNEQFF
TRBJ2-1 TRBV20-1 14 CSARGAVNCNEQFF
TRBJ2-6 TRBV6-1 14 CASTGKAGANVLTF
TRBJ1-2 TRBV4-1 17 CASSQDDQQGEIYGYTF
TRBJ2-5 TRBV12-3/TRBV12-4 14 CASSIPRTQETQYF
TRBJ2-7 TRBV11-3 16 CASSLESGPGTYEQYF
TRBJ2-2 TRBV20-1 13 CSAPPGARGELFF
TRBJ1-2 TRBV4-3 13 CVSSQEGRGGYTF
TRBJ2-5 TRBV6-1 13 CASSEERGETQYF
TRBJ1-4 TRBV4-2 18 CASSQDGPSQATNEKLFF
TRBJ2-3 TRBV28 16 CASNIGRYRGTDTQYF
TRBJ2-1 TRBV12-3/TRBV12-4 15 CASSSRTGRREQQFF
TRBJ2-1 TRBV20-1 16 CSARGASVRGYNEQFF
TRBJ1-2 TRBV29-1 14 CSGGDGVFGYGYTF
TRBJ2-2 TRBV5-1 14 CASAPRTGLTGELF
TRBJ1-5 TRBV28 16 CASSFGTGFPNQPQHF
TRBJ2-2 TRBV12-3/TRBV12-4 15 CANRAGATNTGELFF
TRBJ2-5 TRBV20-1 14 CSVRAGGHEETQYF
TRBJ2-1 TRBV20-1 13 CSARDRGPSEQFF
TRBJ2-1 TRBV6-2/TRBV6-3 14 CASSGDYAGNAQFF
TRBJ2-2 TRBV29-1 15 CSVEDKQGWTGELFF
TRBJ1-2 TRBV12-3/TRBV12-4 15 CVSSLMGASGYGYTF